This entry lists 13 T cell receptor beta chains sequenced from one sample in a study of OX40 agonist ivuxolimab in advanced cancers. Generated by immunoSEQ multiplex PCR, the TCRdb table keeps only in-frame clones and is missing some. The table has 70,000 or so clones, 65% to 80% seen once. The sequencing here drew on CD4+ or CD8+ T cells sorted from blood, taken in a trial of the OX40 agonist ivuxolimab. These TCRs come from an adult with an advanced solid tumor such as melanoma, head and neck, liver or kidney cancer.

This clone was seen a few times. The chain couples TRBV5-1 to TRBJ2-7, with no clear D. Germline lookup yields CDR1 SGHRS and CDR2 YFSETQ. Trimming took off 4 bases at V and 5 bases at J, with 16 bases between the two ends. The CDR3 length is 14 residues. CDR3 nucleotide sequence: TGCGCCAGCAGCCTGTCATTAGGCCTAAACGAGCAGTACTTC. Protein product: CASSLSLGLNEQYF.

V is TRBV28 and J is TRBJ1-4, with TRBD1 as a possible D gene (5 bases). The V end was cut by 7 bases, the J end by 7 bases, with 16 bases between. The length of the CDR3 is 14 residues. Germline loops: CDR1 MDHEN, CDR2 SYDVKM. CDR3 nucleotide sequence: TGTGCCAGCATTGGCGGCAGGGCGGGTGAAAAACTGTTTTTT. Encoded protein: CASIGGRAGEKLFF.

This chain links TRBV4-1 with TRBJ2-1; a possible D gene is TRBD2 (5 bases). V shed 2 bases and J shed 7 bases, with 30 bases lying between them. CDR3 length: 20 residues. Germline CDR1 is MGHRA and CDR2 is YSYEKL. CDR3 sequence (DNA): TGCGCCAGCAGCCAAACCACCCTAGCCCGAGGTTTTGGGGTAAGGAATGAGCAGTTCTTC. It translates to CASSQTTLARGFGVRNEQFF.

This clone showed up just once. This rearrangement joins TRBV6-1 to TRBJ1-1; TRBD1 agrees at 10 bases. The CDR3 is made up of 13 amino acids. The germline V gene has CDR1 MNHNS and CDR2 SASEGT. With 10 bases clipped from V and 4 bases from J, the junction kept 6 bases outside the gene matches. CDR3 region: CATTGQGRTEAFF. Here the CDR3 DNA reads TGTGCCACTACGGGACAGGGGCGCACTGAAGCTTTCTTT.

V gene TRBV14 combines with J gene TRBJ1-2; D is perhaps TRBD1 (6 bases). Germline assignment: CDR1 SGHDN and CDR2 FVKESK. V lost 4 bases and J lost 1, with 10 bases in between. CDR3 length: 14 residues. CDR3 region: CASSPDRRNYGYTF. CDR3 bases: TGTGCCAGCAGCCCAGACAGGCGTAACTATGGCTACACCTTC.

This clone was recorded only once. V gene TRBV5-1 combines with J gene TRBJ1-4; 9 bases are shared with TRBD1. Germline lookup yields CDR1 SGHRS and CDR2 YFSETQ. Germline trimming cut 4 bases from V and 8 bases from J; bases unmatched to any gene: 6. The CDR3 extends over 14 amino acids. The CDR3, as DNA: TGCGCCAGCAGCGGGGGACAGGGAGGGGAAAAACTGTTTTTT. This translates into CASSGGQGGEKLFF.

This chain links TRBV5-7 with TRBJ2-3, with 10 bases that match TRBD1. TRBV5-7 is sorted into the ORF group, with uncertain function. Unmatched junction bases numbered 9, after V lost 2 bases and J lost 6 bases. The CDR3 loop spans 16 amino acids. Here the CDR3 reads CASSFLGTGVRDTQYF. DNA for the CDR3: TGTGCCAGCAGCTTTCTCGGGACAGGGGTGAGGGATACGCAGTATTTT.

CDR3 in amino acids: CASSYSFALGELFF. In DNA form, the CDR3 reads TGTGCCAGCAGTTACTCGTTCGCCCTAGGGGAGCTGTTTTTT. This chain uses TRBV6-5 with TRBJ2-2; no definite D call. Germline assignment: CDR1 MNHEY and CDR2 SVGAGI. V shed 0 bases and J shed 8 bases, with 10 bases lying between them. CDR3 size: 14 residues.

This sequence joins TRBV12-5 and TRBJ1-4; D gene unclear. Between the trimmed V and J ends, which lost 5 bases and 6 bases, there was a span of 10 bases. Germline V gene lookup returns CDR1 LGHNT and CDR2 FRNRAP. The length of the CDR3 is 13 residues. CDR3 sequence (DNA): TGTGCTAGTGGTACGAAACCCTATGAAAAACTGTTTTTT. Encoded protein: CASGTKPYEKLFF.

This chain uses TRBV2 with TRBJ2-1; D gene uncertain. Germline CDR1 and CDR2: SNHLY and FYNNEI. The CDR3 runs to 15 residues. Trimming pared 6 bases from V and 2 bases from J, leaving 14 bases between. The CDR3 DNA follows: TGTGCCAGCAGAGTACACGCAATCACCTACAATGAGCAGTTCTTC. This codes for CASRVHAITYNEQFF.

V is TRBV27 and J is TRBJ2-6, with a weak D call TRBD1 (7 bases). Germline V gene sequence: CDR1 MNHEY, CDR2 SMNVEV (reference sequence). The CDR3 has 16 amino acids. The germline V and J ends were trimmed by 7 bases and 2 bases, with 15 bases remaining between them. CDR3: CASTSFRGAGANVLTF. The DNA for the CDR3 is TGTGCCAGCACTTCATTCAGGGGGGCTGGGGCCAACGTCCTGACTTTC. Based on the CDR3 plus reference TRBV27 and TRBJ2-6, the full variable domain is EAQVTQNPRYLITVTGKKLTVTCSQNMNHEYMSWYRQDPGLGLRQIYYSMNVEVTDKGDVPEGYKVSRKEKRNFPLILESPSPNQTSLYFCASTSFRGAGANVLTFGAGSRLTVL.

V and J are TRBV19 and TRBJ1-2, with 8 bases lining up with TRBD1. The germline CDR1 and CDR2 sequences are LNHDA and SQIVND (reference sequence). V was pared by 7 bases and J by 0 bases, with 4 bases of the junction left unmatched. The CDR3 is 14 amino acids. The DNA for the CDR3 is TGTGCCAGTACCCGGGACAGGTCTAACTATGGCTACACCTTC. It encodes CASTRDRSNYGYTF. Complete variable domain (other parts from reference TRBV19 and TRBJ1-2): DGGITQSPKYLFRKEGQNVTLSCEQNLNHDAMYWYRQDPGQGLRLIYYSQIVNDFQKGDIAEGYSVSREKKESFPLTVTSAQKNPTAFYLCASTRDRSNYGYTFGSGTRLTVV.

This sequence joins TRBV19 and TRBJ2-1, with 8 bases aligning to TRBD2. The germline V gene encodes CDR1 LNHDA and CDR2 SQIVND (reference sequence). V gave up 5 bases and J gave up 4 bases; unmatched junction bases: 13. This CDR3 has 17 amino acids. Here the CDR3 DNA reads TGTGCCAGTAGTTCTCGGACTAGCTCTATATCTTACAATGAGCAGTTCTTC. Its translation: CASSSRTSSISYNEQFF. Supplemented by reference TRBV19 and TRBJ2-1, the full variable domain reads DGGITQSPKYLFRKEGQNVTLSCEQNLNHDAMYWYRQDPGQGLRLIYYSQIVNDFQKGDIAEGYSVSREKKESFPLTVTSAQKNPTAFYLCASSSRTSSISYNEQFFGPGTRLTVL.